These 17 T cell receptor beta chains originate from one sample sequenced in a study of blood T cell repertoires in COVID-19. The protocol was immunoSEQ multiplex PCR, while the TCRdb copy is restricted to in-frame clones and leaves out a portion. The data hold under 150,000 clones, with roughly 91% observed a single time. The sequenced material came from peripheral blood. The source of these receptors is a human donor in a cohort sampled during active COVID-19.

The chain is built from TRBV30 and TRBJ2-3, with 12 bases aligning to TRBD2. J lost 2 bases, V lost 4 bases, and 4 bases had no gene match. CDR1 GTSNPN and CDR2 SVGIG come from the germline V gene (reference sequence). The CDR3 sequence is 15 residues long. The CDR3 DNA follows: TGTGCCTGGAATCCTAGCGGGGGGGCCACAGATACGCAGTATTTT. This encodes CAWNPSGGATDTQYF.

This rearrangement joins TRBV21-1 to TRBJ1-2; the D call in the table, TRBD1, was not verified against the DNA. TRBV21-1 is a listed pseudogene. CDR3 length: 14 amino acids. This CDR3 reads CASSTEQGASGYTF. The CDR3 DNA reads TGTGCCAGCAGCACAGAACAGGGGGCTAGTGGCTACACCTTC.

This clone was counted between two and nine times. This chain uses TRBV5-1 with TRBJ2-7; 7 bases agree with TRBD1. Per germline, CDR1 SGHRS and CDR2 YFSETQ. J lost 2 bases, V lost 4 bases, and 3 bases had no gene match. The CDR3 runs 13 residues. For the CDR3, the DNA is TGCGCCAGCAGCCGGGACAGACCCTACGAGCAGTACTTC. Its translation: CASSRDRPYEQYF.

The chain couples TRBV29-1 to TRBJ2-7, with 10 bases identical to TRBD1. The CDR3 runs to 14 residues. V shed 4 bases and J 3 bases; nucleotides not matched to a gene: 6. Germline V lookup: CDR1 SQVTM, CDR2 ANQGSEA. The CDR3 protein is CSVVTGQGGYEQYF. Written as DNA, the CDR3 is TGCAGCGTTGTCACCGGACAGGGGGGCTACGAGCAGTACTTC.

The chain has TRBV7-9 and TRBJ2-1; D unresolved. Germline V gene sequence: CDR1 SEHNR, CDR2 FQNEAQ (reference sequence). The CDR3 runs to 14 residues. Trimming removed 0 bases from V and 6 bases from J, with 9 bases in between. The CDR3 loop is CASSLARPPNEQFF. Written as DNA, the CDR3 is TGTGCCAGCAGCTTAGCGCGGCCCCCCAATGAGCAGTTCTTC.

V gene TRBV19 combines with J gene TRBJ1-2, with 7 bases matching TRBD1. This CDR3 spans 14 amino acids. V shed 6 bases, J shed 8 bases, and the junction held 12 bases outside the gene matches. Germline V lookup: CDR1 LNHDA, CDR2 SQIVND (reference sequence). CDR3 amino acids: CASSMGQLSRGYTF. In DNA form, the CDR3 reads TGTGCCAGTAGCATGGGACAGCTCTCTAGGGGCTACACCTTC.

The V call is TRBV5-1, the J call TRBJ1-1; D unresolved. CDR1 and CDR2 from the germline V gene are SGHRS and YFSETQ. With 4 bases removed from V and 0 bases from J, the gap between germline ends came to 25 bases. This CDR3 region has 19 residues. Written as DNA, the CDR3 is TGCGCCAGCAGCCGTTCCGCGCCTAGCCCGCTGTACTTGAACACTGAAGCTTTCTTT. It encodes CASSRSAPSPLYLNTEAFF.

The chain couples TRBV12-3 or TRBV12-4 to TRBJ1-1; 8 positions match TRBD1. Trimming took 5 bases from V and 13 from J; bases not matched to a gene: 9. The CDR3 spans 12 residues. The CDR3 loop is CASSPRTGLGFF. The CDR3 DNA reads TGTGCCAGCAGTCCGAGGACAGGGTTGGGTTTCTTT.

The V gene is TRBV24-1, the J gene TRBJ2-1, with 11 bases fitting TRBD2. Germline V gives CDR1 KGHDR, CDR2 SFDVKD. Trimming cost V 5 bases and J 5 bases; bases outside gene matches: 1. The CDR3 loop spans 14 amino acids. CDR3 region: CATSVGLADNEQFF. CDR3 DNA: TGTGCCACCAGTGTGGGACTAGCGGACAATGAGCAGTTCTTC.

J is TRBJ1-6 and V is TRBV18; D is possibly TRBD1 (5 bases). Germline V gene lookup returns CDR1 KGHSH and CDR2 LQKENI. V gave up 0 bases and J gave up 9 bases, with 18 bases separating them. The CDR3 is 17 residues long. The CDR3 coding sequence is TGTGCCAGCTCACCACCGCGGCGGGTGGGGGGAATTTCACCCCTCCACTTT. It specifies CASSPPRRVGGISPLHF.

The rearrangement links TRBV3-1 (or the pseudogene TRBV3-2) to TRBJ2-1, with D maybe TRBD2 (5 bases). The CDR3 consists of 13 residues. V lost 1 base and J 8 bases, leaving 9 bases between the germline ends. Germline CDR1 reads LGHDT; CDR2 reads YNNKEL (reference sequence). The chain's CDR3 is CASSQARVDEQFF. CDR3 sequence (DNA): TGTGCCAGCAGCCAAGCGCGGGTCGATGAGCAGTTCTTC.

The chain recombines TRBV5-1 with TRBJ2-5; D ambiguous. Between the trimmed V and J ends, which lost 0 bases and 5 bases, there was a span of 5 bases. CDR1 SGHRS and CDR2 YFSETQ come from the germline V gene. CDR3 length: 12 amino acids. The CDR3 DNA follows: TGCGCCAGCAGCTTGGATCTCGAGACCCAGTACTTC. Protein sequence: CASSLDLETQYF.

This clone was seen a single time. The chain has TRBV28 and TRBJ1-3; 7 nucleotides align to TRBD1. Trimming at V came to 5 bases and at J to 8 bases, leaving 9 bases not matched to a gene. Germline V gene sequence: CDR1 MDHEN, CDR2 SYDVKM. This CDR3 region has 14 residues. DNA of the CDR3: TGTGCCAGCAGTCCCGCCGGGACAGCATACACCATATATTTT. Protein: CASSPAGTAYTIYF.

The rearrangement joins TRBV6-1 to TRBJ2-1, with TRBD2 matching 9 bases. The V segment lost 2 bases and the J segment 7 bases; nucleotides outside the gene matches: 6. Germline lookup yields CDR1 MNHNS and CDR2 SASEGT. CDR3 length: 15 amino acids. Here the CDR3 reads CASSELAGRPNEQFF. CDR3 DNA: TGTGCCAGCAGTGAACTAGCGGGGAGACCTAATGAGCAGTTCTTC.

The chain has TRBV5-4 and TRBJ2-1; the match to TRBD2 covers 10 bases. This CDR3 contains 17 residues. Germline CDR1 reads SGHNT; CDR2 reads YYREEE (reference sequence). J gave up 4 bases and V 0 bases, and 7 bases lay outside the gene matches. The chain's CDR3 is CASSLGLAGAGYNEQFF. CDR3 bases: TGTGCCAGCAGCTTGGGGCTAGCGGGAGCTGGATACAATGAGCAGTTCTTC.

The CDR3 loop reads CASSLAGGIDEQFF. The CDR3 nucleotides read TGTGCCAGCAGCTTGGCGGGAGGTATAGATGAGCAGTTCTTC. V is TRBV5-4 and J is TRBJ2-1; 7 bases match TRBD2. Trimming took 0 bases from V and 8 from J; bases not matched to a gene: 5. CDR1 SGHNT and CDR2 YYREEE come from the germline V gene (reference sequence). The CDR3 is made up of 14 amino acids.

The gene calls are TRBV18 and TRBJ2-1; 12 bases match TRBD1. After removal of 3 bases from V and 4 bases from J, the junction contained 7 bases not matched to a gene. Per germline, CDR1 KGHSH and CDR2 LQKENI. This CDR3 contains 17 residues. CDR3 DNA sequence: TGTGCCAGCTCACCCAATCAGGGACAGGGGGCTTACAATGAGCAGTTCTTC. This translates into CASSPNQGQGAYNEQFF.